The present T cell receptor beta chain was sequenced within a study of technical replicates of blood from a handful of donors. Method: immunoSEQ multiplex PCR; TCRdb's copy keeps in-frame clones and lacks some. The top ten hold about 0.25% of the sample, which has 100,000 or so clones, approximately 96% seen once. CDR3 length: 11 amino acids. V was clipped by 3 bases and J by 4 bases, with 4 bases between them. Germline CDR1 reads GTSNPN; CDR2 reads SVGIG (reference sequence). The sequence was obtained from a human donor in good health. Sequencing was done on a sample of T cells isolated from PBMCs. This chain connects TRBV30 to TRBJ2-1, with unresolved D. The CDR3 protein is CAWSQYNEQFF. CDR3 nucleotides: TGTGCCTGGAGCCAATACAATGAGCAGTTCTTC.